This T cell receptor beta chain was recorded in a study of tumor and adjacent non-tumor tissue in lung cancer. General study findings and limits: Top 100 clones took a larger repertoire share in normal lung.

A modified ARM-PCR protocol with three rounds of nested PCR amplified TCRbeta. MiXCR was run by TCRdb on the multiplex PCR reads, yielding one entry per CDR3 protein. The data contain under 85,000 distinct CDR3 sequences, around 80% of them singletons. The template was RNA from unsorted bulk tissue. More than 3 cm separated this lung sample from the edge of the tumor. Between August and November 2014, newly diagnosed, chemotherapy-naive lung cancer patients underwent thoracic surgery in China. Worth noting for this clonotype: Its antigen is currently unknown. No conserved phenylalanine or tryptophan ends this CDR3, so it is likely a read error.

The germline CDR1 and CDR2 sequences are LGHNA and YNFKEQ. This CDR3 has 17 amino acids. The chain combines TRBV4-2 with TRBJ1-4; D is perhaps TRBD1 (5 bases). The sequence was collected from an older man with non-small cell lung cancer. Sequencing used distant non-tumor lung tissue. CDR3 protein: CASSQAPLGVANEKLFL. CDR3 in DNA: TGCGCCAGCAGCCAAGCACCGTTGGGGGTAGCTAATGAAAAACTGTTTTTG.